This TCR beta chain is from a study of cytomegalovirus exposure and HLA in healthy donors. Worth noting for this clone: Its antigen remains unknown.

PCR primers comprised 60 Vbeta and 13 Jbeta primers. Clones were read by immunoSEQ multiplex PCR, and TCRdb kept only the in-frame ones, dropping some. This sample has around 140,000 clones, with around 78% found just once. The CDR3 has 13 residues. Germline assignment: CDR1 ENHRY and CDR2 SYGVKD. V was pared by 8 bases and J by 1 base, with 3 bases of the junction left unmatched. Study conclusions and caveats: Rarity held for most TCR sequences, but there were some public TCRs that occurred in many donors. The classifier reportedly diagnosed cytomegalovirus status with high specificity and sensitivity. In a later analysis, TCR beta V- and J-gene trimming showed a link to a missense DCLRE1C variant. Donors were assumed by presence/absence analyses to have roughly uniform sequencing depth.

Sequencing was done on a sample of PBMCs. The chain employs TRBV10-3 and TRBJ2-3; TRBD1 aligns across 7 bases. This sequence originates from a woman aged 18-29 years in good health and CMV-seropositive. CDR3 coding DNA: TGTGCCATCCGGGACAGCCGCACAGATACGCAGTATTTT. It is translated as CAIRDSRTDTQYF.